This TCR beta chain was captured by sequencing in a study of blood T cell repertoires in COVID-19. Across the study: PBMCs, B-cell-depleted T cells, or T cells were the source of the cDNA or gDNA that made up the material.

Measured with immunoSEQ multiplex PCR; TCRdb has only the in-frame clones, and not every one. The sample holds 270,000 or so clones; roughly 84% are singletons and the top ten take around 6.3%. This clone has a single count. The CDR3 spans 14 residues. CDR1 SGDLS and CDR2 YYNGEE come from the germline V gene. The V and J ends lost 3 bases and 8 bases, in that order; junction bases with no gene match: 8. Study members were between 18 and 89 years old and lived in approximately 25 US regions. In assigning cohorts, the study relied on participant-reported clinical history. Shortly before study entry, within 2 weeks, exposed participants had met a COVID-19 case.

The chain combines TRBV9 with TRBJ1-2, with 9 nucleotides matching TRBD1. The sequence came from a woman between 50 and 59 years old who had been exposed to COVID-19. The sample comprised PBMCs or T cells enriched from blood (not recorded which). The CDR3 DNA sequence: TGTGCCAGCAGCGCGGGACAGGGCCCTTACGGCTACACCTTC. As protein: CASSAGQGPYGYTF.